This TCR beta chain was captured by sequencing in a study of T-cell memory formation after mild COVID-19. General study findings and limits: The main location of contracting CD4+ clones was CM and EM, and that of contracting CD8+ clones was EMRA.

Notes on this clonotype: Its target is not known.

CDR1 is LGHNA, CDR2 YSLEER, per germline. Between the trimmed V and J ends, which lost 0 bases and 5 bases, there was a span of 10 bases. The CDR3 is 14 amino acids. TCRdb reprocessed the 5' RACE reads via MiXCR and lists one record per CDR3 protein. The sample contains 70,000 to 100,000 distinct CDR3 sequences, around 16% of which appear only once. Sequenced: PBMCs or a T cell subset sorted from them (not recorded which). The TCR comes from a young man who had mild COVID-19 (a few samples of this study predate the infection). Cell type and time point are not known. The genes are TRBV4-3 and TRBJ2-5; TRBD1 is a possible D gene (5 bases). CDR3 DNA: TGCGCCAGCAGCCAAGATTTAGGGGTGGAGACCCAGTACTTC. This encodes CASSQDLGVETQYF.